The next 25 T cell receptor beta chains were all read from a single sample in a study of T cell repertoires in cytomegalovirus infection. Their recognized antigens are unknown. One entry per CDR3 protein, called by TCRdb with MiXCR from the reads. This sample has roughly 700,000 distinct CDR3 sequences; roughly 30% occur once, and the top ten carry about 20%. This material consisted of cultured PBMCs, taken from culture after CMV antigen stimulation. All receptors come from a human donor in good health (CMV status not recorded). Some clones in this sample may be carry-over from other donors' samples.

J is TRBJ2-7 and V is TRBV7-8; D remains ambiguous. Germline V gene lookup returns CDR1 SGHVS and CDR2 FQNEAQ. The CDR3 runs to 15 residues. V dropped 5 bases and J dropped 0 bases, with 14 bases sitting between them. Written as DNA, the CDR3 is TGTGCCAGCAGCATACATACTACCATCTCCTACGAGCAGTACTTC. As protein: CASSIHTTISYEQYF.

This clonotype has a handful of counts. CDR3 DNA sequence: TGCGCCAGCAGCTTGCGGGGGGGGGTGAGTAAGGATGAGCAGTTCTTC. Its translation: CASSLRGGVSKDEQFF. The gene calls are TRBV5-1 and TRBJ2-1; 8 bases agree with TRBD2. The CDR3 loop spans 16 amino acids. Germline values: CDR1 SGHRS, CDR2 YFSETQ. J was trimmed by 8 bases and V by 1 base; bases with no gene match: 11.

Here the CDR3 reads CASSQARFGRDITEAFF. The CDR3 DNA reads TGCGCCAGCAGCCAAGCCCGCTTCGGCAGGGACATTACTGAAGCTTTCTTT. The V call is TRBV4-1, the J call TRBJ1-1; a weak D match, TRBD1 (6 bases). The germline V gene encodes CDR1 MGHRA and CDR2 YSYEKL. The CDR3 has 17 amino acids. Trimming left V 1 base short and J 5 bases short, with 20 bases between.

This chain joins TRBV6-1 and TRBJ1-2; D is perhaps TRBD1 (5 bases). Trimming cost V 6 bases and J 6 bases, with 11 bases left between them. This CDR3 region has 12 residues. Germline loops: CDR1 MNHNS, CDR2 SASEGT. The CDR3 is CASRRGRDGYTF. CDR3 nucleotides: TGTGCCAGCAGAAGGGGCCGGGATGGCTACACCTTC.

The rearrangement joins TRBV12-3 or TRBV12-4 to TRBJ1-4; D remains unclear. The CDR3 extends over 12 amino acids. Trimming took 4 bases from V and 10 from J, leaving 10 bases between them. The CDR3 region has the DNA TGTGCCAGCAGTTGGGAGGGCGGAAAACTGTTTTTT. It codes for CASSWEGGKLFF.

The CDR3 region is CASSPSLAGGLRETQYF. The CDR3 region has the DNA TGTGCCAGCAGCCCATCACTAGCGGGGGGGCTTAGAGAGACCCAGTACTTC. The chain employs TRBV7-2 and TRBJ2-5; 13 bases are a match to TRBD2. V dropped 5 bases and J dropped 4; count of bases not matched to a gene: 10. Germline assignment: CDR1 SGHTA and CDR2 FQGNSA. The CDR3 runs 17 residues.

The chain is built from TRBV19 and TRBJ1-5; D gene ambiguous. V was clipped by 10 bases and J by 2 bases, with 12 bases between them. Per germline, CDR1 LNHDA and CDR2 SQIVND (reference sequence). The CDR3 is made up of 13 amino acids. CDR3 nucleotide sequence: TGTGCCACCCTAGCCGGGGGCAATCAGCCCCAGCATTTT. Its translation is CATLAGGNQPQHF.

V is TRBV20-1 and J is TRBJ1-2; 8 nucleotides match TRBD1. Germline lookup yields CDR1 DFQATT and CDR2 SNEGSKA (reference sequence). V shed 6 bases and J 4 bases; nucleotides not matched to a gene: 10. CDR3 length equals 14 residues. The CDR3 bases are TGCAGTGCATTACGGACAGGGCTAGGCTATGGCTACACCTTC. The encoded protein is CSALRTGLGYGYTF.

J is TRBJ1-5 and V is TRBV19; maybe TRBD1 (5 bases). The CDR3 contains 17 residues. CDR1 is LNHDA and CDR2 is SQIVND in the germline V gene (reference sequence). The V end lost 3 bases, the J end lost 1 base, and 16 bases lay between the germline ends. The CDR3 protein is CASSIIPRDSSNQPQHF. For the CDR3, the DNA is TGTGCCAGTAGTATCATTCCGAGGGACTCGAGCAATCAGCCCCAGCATTTT.

This clonotype showed up many times. This chain joins TRBV7-8 and TRBJ1-1; D unresolved. V was shortened by 5 bases and J by 6 bases, with 19 bases between the two germline ends. The CDR3 sequence is 15 residues long. Germline-derived CDR1 and CDR2 are SGHVS and FQNEAQ. The CDR3 DNA sequence: TGTGCCAGCAGCCCCCTGACCACCGGTCGAGCTGAAGCTTTCTTT. Amino acid sequence: CASSPLTTGRAEAFF.

This clonotype has a handful of counts. This chain uses TRBV5-6 with TRBJ1-4; the D is unclear. Germline lookup yields CDR1 SGHDT and CDR2 YYEEEE. The CDR3 runs to 14 residues. Trimming removed 6 bases from V and 0 bases from J, with 9 bases in between. CDR3 in amino acids: CASKDGATNEKLFF. In DNA form, the CDR3 reads TGTGCCAGCAAGGACGGGGCAACTAATGAAAAACTGTTTTTT.

This clonotype showed up just a few times. This chain uses TRBV11-2 with TRBJ2-2, with 7 bases lining up with TRBD2. CDR3 length: 16 amino acids. Per germline, CDR1 SGHAT and CDR2 FQNNGV. V lost 2 bases and J lost 7; bases outside the gene matches: 10. The DNA for the CDR3 is TGTGCCAGCAGCTTAAGGGCGGCCAGCGGGGTCGGGGAGCTGTTTTTT. Translating it yields CASSLRAASGVGELFF.

The chain joins TRBV6-8 to TRBJ1-4, with a weak D call TRBD1 (6 bases). Between the trimmed V and J ends, which lost 6 bases and 8 bases, there was a span of 19 bases. The CDR3 covers 15 residues. Germline V gene lookup returns CDR1 MNHGY and CDR2 SAAAGT. The CDR3 coding sequence is TGTGCCAGCAGGGACCTCCGGGGGGCCGAAGAAAAACTGTTTTTT. It encodes CASRDLRGAEEKLFF.

About this clonotype: A read error may be the cause here, since a much bigger clone is one base away. V and J are TRBV7-6 and TRBJ2-1; D is unclear. Germline CDR1 and CDR2: SGHVS and FNYEAQ. V was clipped by 5 bases and J by 0 bases, with 14 bases between them. The CDR3 is made up of 16 amino acids. The CDR3 here is CASSPRSRSSYNEQFF. Written as DNA, the CDR3 is TGTGCCAGCAGCCCCCGCTCGAGGAGCTCCTACAATGAGCAGTTCTTC.

This clonotype was seen more than once but under ten times. This sequence joins TRBV7-8 and TRBJ1-4, with 10 positions matching TRBD1. Germline V lookup: CDR1 SGHVS, CDR2 FQNEAQ. The V segment lost 5 bases and the J segment 6 bases; nucleotides outside the gene matches: 6. The CDR3 length is 15 residues. The CDR3 sequence: CASSRLGTGDEKLFF. The CDR3 DNA reads as TGTGCCAGCAGCCGGTTAGGGACAGGGGATGAAAAACTGTTTTTT.

This clonotype was observed a few times. V usage is TRBV6-1 and J usage is TRBJ1-2, with TRBD1 matching over 9 bases. The germline V gene encodes CDR1 MNHNS and CDR2 SASEGT. The CDR3 length is 15 residues. V shed 6 bases and J 4 bases; nucleotides not matched to a gene: 9. The CDR3 here is CASSRDRDFIYGYTF. CDR3 nucleotides: TGTGCCAGCAGCCGGGACAGGGATTTTATCTATGGCTACACCTTC.

The gene calls are TRBV20-1 and TRBJ2-5; no firm D call. This CDR3 is 16 amino acids long. Trimming took off 3 bases at V and 4 bases at J, with 21 bases between the two ends. Germline CDR1 is DFQATT and CDR2 is SNEGSKA (reference sequence). The CDR3 DNA reads TGCAGTGCTAGCGACCCCCAGGACCGGTCGGGAGAGACCCAGTACTTC. This encodes CSASDPQDRSGETQYF.

The V gene is TRBV15, the J gene TRBJ2-3; D is uncertain. Germline V gene data show CDR1 as LNHNV and CDR2 as YYDKDF (reference sequence). The V end was cut by 1 base, the J end by 2 bases, with 7 bases between. This CDR3 spans 14 amino acids. This CDR3 is CATSRVGITDTQYF. As DNA, the CDR3 is TGTGCCACCAGCAGAGTCGGCATCACAGATACGCAGTATTTT.

J is TRBJ2-3 and V is TRBV19; the D gene is possibly TRBD1 (5 bases). CDR3 size: 14 residues. The ends were cut back, 9 bases at V and 4 bases at J, with 17 bases in the middle. Per germline, CDR1 LNHDA and CDR2 SQIVND (reference sequence). The CDR3 DNA follows: TGTGCCAGCCAACCAACAGGAATCCCAGATACGCAGTATTTT. This sequence encodes CASQPTGIPDTQYF.

The chain employs TRBV6-8 and TRBJ2-5; 10 nucleotides line up with TRBD2. CDR3 size: 16 residues. Germline CDR1 and CDR2: MNHGY and SAAAGT. J lost 4 bases, V lost 6 bases, and 11 bases had no gene match. CDR3 loop: CASSHPTSGNRETQYF. CDR3 nucleotide sequence: TGTGCCAGCAGCCACCCCACTAGCGGGAATCGAGAGACCCAGTACTTC.

The chain carries TRBV7-9 and TRBJ1-1; unclear D gene. Germline V gene data show CDR1 as SEHNR and CDR2 as FQNEAQ (reference sequence). V lost 4 bases and J lost 1, with 10 bases in between. This CDR3 region has 14 residues. In DNA form, the CDR3 reads TGTGCCAGCAGCTCGTTCGGGGAGAACACTGAAGCTTTCTTT. It is translated as CASSSFGENTEAFF.

V gene TRBV18 combines with J gene TRBJ2-4; a possible D gene is TRBD1 (6 bases). This CDR3 has 13 residues. CDR1 is KGHSH and CDR2 is LQKENI in the germline V gene. Trimming left V 8 bases short and J 4 bases short, with 12 bases between. The CDR3 coding sequence is TGTGCCAGCACCCGACAGGCGAAAAACATTCAGTACTTC. Its translation: CASTRQAKNIQYF.

The chain recombines TRBV2 with TRBJ2-2; perhaps D is TRBD1 or TRBD2 (7 bases each). The length of the CDR3 is 15 residues. The V gene lost 6 bases and the J gene lost 5 bases, with 16 bases spanning the gap. Germline V gives CDR1 SNHLY, CDR2 FYNNEI. CDR3 protein: CASSAQGRVTGELFF. The CDR3 DNA follows: TGTGCCAGCAGCGCACAGGGGAGGGTGACCGGGGAGCTGTTTTTT.

The chain is built from TRBV12-3 or TRBV12-4 and TRBJ1-1, with D perhaps TRBD1 (6 bases). V lost 4 bases and J lost 1, with 10 bases in between. This CDR3 comprises 14 residues. The CDR3 here is CASSYRVWNTEAFF. CDR3 DNA: TGTGCCAGCAGTTACAGGGTCTGGAACACTGAAGCTTTCTTT.

The rearrangement links TRBV19 to TRBJ2-1; 9 bases fit TRBD2. Germline CDR1 and CDR2: LNHDA and SQIVND (reference sequence). The CDR3 consists of 14 residues. V lost 3 bases, J lost 8 bases, and 5 bases stayed unmatched. The CDR3 sequence is CASSMTSGNYEQFF. The CDR3, as DNA: TGTGCCAGTAGTATGACTAGCGGAAACTATGAGCAGTTCTTC.